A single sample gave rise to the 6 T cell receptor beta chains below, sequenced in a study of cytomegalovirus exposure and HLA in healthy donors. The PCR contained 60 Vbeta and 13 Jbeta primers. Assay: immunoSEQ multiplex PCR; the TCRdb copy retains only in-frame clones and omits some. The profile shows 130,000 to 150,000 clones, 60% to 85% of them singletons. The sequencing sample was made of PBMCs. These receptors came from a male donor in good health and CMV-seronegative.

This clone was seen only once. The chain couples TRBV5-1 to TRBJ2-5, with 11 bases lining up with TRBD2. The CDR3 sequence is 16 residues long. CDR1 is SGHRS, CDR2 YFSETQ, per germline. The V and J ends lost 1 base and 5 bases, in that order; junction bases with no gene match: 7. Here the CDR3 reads CASSLSTSGGLETQYF. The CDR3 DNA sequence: TGCGCCAGCAGCTTGAGTACTAGCGGGGGCTTGGAGACCCAGTACTTC.

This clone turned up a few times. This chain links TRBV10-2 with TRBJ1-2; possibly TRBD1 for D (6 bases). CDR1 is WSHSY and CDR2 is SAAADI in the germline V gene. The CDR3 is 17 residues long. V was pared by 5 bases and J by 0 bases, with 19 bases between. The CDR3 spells CASSPDLTGPTNYGYTF. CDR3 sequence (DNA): TGCGCCAGCAGTCCCGACTTGACAGGACCTACTAACTATGGCTACACCTTC.

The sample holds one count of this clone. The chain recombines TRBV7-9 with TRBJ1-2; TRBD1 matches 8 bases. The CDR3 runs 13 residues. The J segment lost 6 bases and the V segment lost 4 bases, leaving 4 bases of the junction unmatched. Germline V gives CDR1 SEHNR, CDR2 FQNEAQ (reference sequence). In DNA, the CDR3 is TGTGCCAGCAGCTCCTCGGACAGGGATGGCTACACCTTC. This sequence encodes CASSSSDRDGYTF. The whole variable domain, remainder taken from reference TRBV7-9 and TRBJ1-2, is DTGVSQNPRHKITKRGQNVTFRCDPISEHNRLYWYRQTLGQGPEFLTYFQNEAQLEKSRLLSDRFSAERPKGSFSTLEIQRTEQGDSAMYLCASSSSDRDGYTFGSGTRLTVV.

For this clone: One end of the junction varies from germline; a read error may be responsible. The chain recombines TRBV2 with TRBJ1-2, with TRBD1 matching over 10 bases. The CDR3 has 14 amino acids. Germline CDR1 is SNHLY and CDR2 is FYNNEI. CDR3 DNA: TGTGCCAGCATTGAAGGGACAGGGGAGGGAGGCTACACCTTC. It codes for CASIEGTGEGGYTF.

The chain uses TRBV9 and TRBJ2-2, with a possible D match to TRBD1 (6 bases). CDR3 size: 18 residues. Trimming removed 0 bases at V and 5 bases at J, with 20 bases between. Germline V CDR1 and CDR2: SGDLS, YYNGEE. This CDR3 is CASSVGPSNRVGTGELFF. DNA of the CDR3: TGTGCCAGCAGCGTAGGTCCGAGTAACAGGGTGGGGACCGGGGAGCTGTTTTTT.

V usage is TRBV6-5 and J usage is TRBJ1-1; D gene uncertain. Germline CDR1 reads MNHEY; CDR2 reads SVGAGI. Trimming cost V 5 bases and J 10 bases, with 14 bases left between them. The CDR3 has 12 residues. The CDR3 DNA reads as TGTGCCAGCAGTGAACCCCCGGCGGCAGCTTTCTTT. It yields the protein CASSEPPAAAFF.